The present T cell receptor beta chain was sequenced within a study of Ad26.COV2.S vaccination and SARS-CoV-2 variants. Background on the study: Ad26.COV2.S was injected intramuscularly once or twice, 56 days apart. Findings and limits, study-wide: It was reported that spike-specific CD8+ and CD4+ T cell responses were substantially broad after vaccination.

Sequencing was performed with immunoSEQ multiplex PCR; in TCRdb, only in-frame clones are kept and a portion is missing. This sample has roughly 500,000 clones; 85% to 90% occur once, and the top ten carry 2% to 3%. Remarks on this clone: Its specificity is not known.

The treatment: around 19 received Ad26.COV2.S at low or high dose, single or two shots; five or six received placebo; per-sample allocation not given. Samples were taken on day 63 after the first vaccine or placebo injection. Cohort 1b enrolled adults aged 18-55 years in Boston. Expression of Wuhan-strain SARS-CoV-2 spike came from the Ad26 vector that formed the vaccine. CDR1 is LGHNA, CDR2 YSLEER, per germline. The CDR3 totals 17 residues. Trimming left V 1 base short and J 0 bases short, with 13 bases between. The chain combines TRBV4-3 with TRBJ2-4; D possibly corresponds to TRBD1 (5 bases). Source: peripheral blood, taken in a trial of Ad26.COV2.S vaccine versus placebo. The sequence derives from a person aged 18-60 years who received the Ad26.COV2.S COVID-19 vaccine or a placebo. The DNA of the CDR3 is TGCGCCAGCAGCCAAGTTGACAGAGAAATAGCCAAAAACATTCAGTACTTC. Translating gives CASSQVDREIAKNIQYF.